What follows are 6 T cell receptor beta chains derived from one specimen sequenced in a study of blood T cell repertoires in COVID-19. Repertoires were generated with immunoSEQ multiplex PCR, while TCRdb's copy carries only in-frame clones and drops some. The sample consists of under 250,000 clones, about 82% of them appearing once. Material: peripheral blood. These receptors came from a woman aged 80 or over with COVID-19, enrolled during active disease.

A few counts support this clone. The chain couples TRBV19 to TRBJ1-2; unclear D gene. CDR1 is LNHDA and CDR2 is SQIVND in the germline V gene (reference sequence). The CDR3 has 15 amino acids. Trimming cost V 1 base and J 6 bases, with 15 bases left between them. In DNA form, the CDR3 reads TGTGCCAGTAGTATAGGACTGGAGAGGGAGGATGGCTACACCTTC. It encodes CASSIGLEREDGYTF.

This chain links TRBV11-2 with TRBJ2-5; the D gene is possibly TRBD2 (6 bases). Trimming cost V 6 bases and J 0 bases, with 17 bases left between them. Germline assignment: CDR1 SGHAT and CDR2 FQNNGV. The CDR3 spans 16 residues. The CDR3 nucleotides are TGTGCCAGCAGACTCGGGGCGGGAAAGTACCAAGAGACCCAGTACTTC. It specifies CASRLGAGKYQETQYF.

The genes are TRBV4-1 and TRBJ2-1; the D gene is possibly TRBD1 (6 bases). The CDR3 runs to 15 residues. V lost 5 bases to trimming and J lost 1 base, with 12 bases between them. Germline values: CDR1 MGHRA, CDR2 YSYEKL. In DNA, the CDR3 is TGCGCCAGCAGCACAGGGTTTGGATCCTACAATGAGCAGTTCTTC. As protein: CASSTGFGSYNEQFF.

The chain recombines TRBV11-2 with TRBJ2-2; D not resolved. V lost 3 bases and J lost 4, with 9 bases in between. The CDR3 runs to 14 residues. Germline CDR1 reads SGHAT; CDR2 reads FQNNGV. Written as DNA, the CDR3 is TGTGCCAGCAGCTTTGGAGATGGCACCGGGGAGCTGTTTTTT. Protein sequence: CASSFGDGTGELFF.

This chain connects TRBV28 to TRBJ2-6; possibly TRBD2 for D (6 bases). V was shortened by 3 bases and J by 0 bases, with 12 bases between the two germline ends. Germline values: CDR1 MDHEN, CDR2 SYDVKM. The CDR3 loop spans 17 amino acids. The CDR3 DNA is TGTGCCAGCAGTTTGTCAGTCGGGGGCTCTGGGGCCAACGTCCTGACTTTC. It is translated as CASSLSVGGSGANVLTF.

The rearrangement uses TRBV11-2 and TRBJ2-3; D is unclear. CDR3 length: 13 residues. Germline V lookup: CDR1 SGHAT, CDR2 FQNNGV. The V and J ends lost 1 base and 1 base respectively, with 3 bases between them. The CDR3 sequence: CASSLAGTDTQYF. CDR3 in DNA: TGTGCCAGCAGCTTAGCAGGCACAGATACGCAGTATTTT.